The rows below give T cell receptor beta chains drawn from one sample of a study of OX40 agonist ivuxolimab in advanced cancers. Generated by immunoSEQ multiplex PCR, the TCRdb table keeps only in-frame clones and is missing some. The data contain tens of thousands of clones, around 90% of them singletons. The starting material was CD4+ or CD8+ T cells sorted from blood, obtained in a trial of the OX40 agonist ivuxolimab. These TCRs come from an adult with an advanced solid tumor such as melanoma, head and neck, liver or kidney cancer. CDR3s include the opening cysteine and the closing phenylalanine or tryptophan.

V,CDR3
TRBV6-5,CASRQQGVDQPQHF
TRBV6-1,CASSERGTSYGYTF
TRBV5-1,CASSLAGTSTDTQYF
TRBV12-5,CASVRGALNQPQHF
TRBV6-6,CASSYYRGAYTGELFF
TRBV5-6,CASSLGSGTEAFF
TRBV27,CASSLSGTGRHGGTQYF
TRBV29-1,CSAHRGLNEQYF
TRBV7-9,CASRTQGAYNEQFF
TRBV7-6,CASSLGLTGIAGVEQYF
TRBV5-4,CASSLDWNTEAFF
TRBV19,CASSIVGADNEQFF
TRBV11-3,CASSLGQSMNTEAFF
TRBV5-1,CASSLAGTTLMTDTQYF
TRBV10-3,CAISETDQPQHF
TRBV6-6,CASSPQTRGYTF
TRBV28,CASSLWTGSTGGYGYTF
TRBV6-5,CASRVADSYEQYF
TRBV4-1,CASSQDPPAGGLNIQYF
TRBV5-5,CASSRGQGVRDSTYGYTF
TRBV21-1,CASSGLGPRSYEQYF
TRBV6-4,CASSDSLLGEAFF
TRBV9,CASSRDGVAGNTIYF
TRBV27,CASRSFGGAAEQYF
TRBV29-1,CSVAKGGGYEQYF
TRBV5-1,CASSLGTGYEGYTF
TRBV11-2,CASRAAYTQYF
TRBV19,CASSMMGDTDTQYF
TRBV7-2,CASSPDWENYGYTF
TRBV21-1,CASPTNTDTQYF
TRBV6-5,CASSPLGPGYGYTF
TRBV6-5,CASSYSSPGAYGYTF
TRBV10-1,CAEQEETGVGSVYF
TRBV11-1,CASSPPQTDYHNEQFF
TRBV28,CASSSWVKEPRNEKLFF
TRBV6-1,CASSERGAGSYEQYF
TRBV27,CAGAHFEEGFPDTEAFF